This T cell receptor (beta chain) derives from a study of blood T cells in healthy people across ages. Study results and caveats: Donor CMV infection status was unknown, possibly confounding age-related changes in expanded clonotypes. Aged donors had fewer naive CD4+ cells and lower diversity than long-lived donors. PBMCs left unsorted prevented a conclusive naive versus antigen-experienced comparison.

With V trimmed by 11 bases and J by 7 bases, 13 bases remained unmatched. Germline assignment: CDR1 MDHEN and CDR2 SYDVKM. The CDR3 is made up of 13 amino acids. A note on this clonotype: Its target is not known.

For the second PCR, which ran for about 6 to 11 cycles, a sample-barcoded 5' primer and a J-beta primer mix were used. MiXCR, run by TCRdb on the 5' RACE reads, gives a single entry per CDR3 protein. The sample includes 1.5 million to 2 million distinct CDR3 sequences, 28% of them seen just once. The genes are TRBV28 and TRBJ2-7, with TRBD1 matching over 8 bases. The receptor was derived from a woman in her thirties in good health. Sequenced: blood. This chain's CDR3 is CAYQAGGYNEQYF. The CDR3 nucleotides read TGTGCCTACCAGGCAGGGGGCTACAATGAGCAGTACTTC.